The 21 T cell receptor beta chains listed next were all sequenced from one sample in a study of response to subunit inactivated influenza vaccine. TCRdb re-derived calls from the RT-PCR reads in MiXCR, one entry per CDR3 protein. The profile shows just over 300,000 distinct CDR3 sequences, about 20% of them singletons. The material sequenced was PBMCs from blood, taken less than 22 months after vaccination. These receptors were collected from a man between 50 and 70 years old who received an inactivated influenza vaccine.

The gene calls are TRBV19 and TRBJ1-1, with D maybe TRBD1 (6 bases). The CDR3 extends over 13 amino acids. The V end lost 6 bases, the J end lost 5 bases, and 13 bases lay between the germline ends. Germline lookup yields CDR1 LNHDA and CDR2 SQIVND (reference sequence). CDR3 sequence (DNA): TGTGCCAGTAGGGAACAGGGTGGAACTGAAGCTTTCTTT. It encodes CASREQGGTEAFF.

CDR3 region: CASPNESNYGYTF. DNA for the CDR3: TGTGCCAGCCCAAATGAGAGTAACTATGGCTACACCTTC. The V and J genes are TRBV7-9 and TRBJ1-2; D unresolved. V was cut by 8 bases and J by 1 base, with 11 bases left in between. CDR3 length: 13 residues. Looked up from germline, CDR1 is SEHNR and CDR2 is FQNEAQ (reference sequence).

This clonotype was observed many times. The CDR3 sequence is CASSLFGNEKLFF. Here the CDR3 DNA reads TGTGCCAGCAGCTTATTCGGCAATGAAAAACTGTTTTTT. The chain is built from TRBV7-9 and TRBJ1-4; no firm D call. CDR1 is SEHNR and CDR2 is FQNEAQ in the germline V gene (reference sequence). The V and J ends lost 2 bases and 5 bases respectively, with 6 bases between them. This CDR3 has 13 amino acids.

This clonotype was recorded only once. The V gene is TRBV7-2, the J gene TRBJ2-7, with TRBD1 matching over 9 bases. The CDR3 totals 16 residues. Germline values: CDR1 SGHTA, CDR2 FQGNSA. V gave up 5 bases and J gave up 3 bases; unmatched junction bases: 11. In DNA, the CDR3 is TGTGCCAGCAGCCCCCGGGGCGGACAGGGGAACTACGAGCAGTACTTC. It encodes CASSPRGGQGNYEQYF.

This clonotype showed up just once. The CDR3 region is CSAGGTGSSYEQYF. In nucleotides, the CDR3 is TGCAGTGCTGGAGGGACAGGGAGCTCCTACGAGCAGTACTTC. The chain is built from TRBV20-1 and TRBJ2-7, with 9 bases identical to TRBD1. Germline CDR1 is DFQATT and CDR2 is SNEGSKA (reference sequence). J was trimmed by 0 bases and V by 5 bases; bases with no gene match: 5. The CDR3 sequence is 14 residues long.

This clonotype was detected a few times. J is TRBJ2-3 and V is TRBV12-3 or TRBV12-4, with 7 bases identical to TRBD2. This CDR3 has 14 residues. The junction had 7 bases not matched to a gene; V was cut back by 4 bases and J by 6 bases. The CDR3 bases are TGTGCCAGCAGTTCCCCGGGACTAAGGGATACGCAGTATTTT. It encodes CASSSPGLRDTQYF.

The sample holds a few counts of this clonotype. V and J are TRBV6-2 or TRBV6-3 and TRBJ2-1; D could derive from TRBD1 or TRBD2 (5 bases each). The length of the CDR3 is 20 residues. Germline assignment: CDR1 MNHEY and CDR2 SVGEGT. The V gene lost 2 bases and the J gene lost 5 bases, with 28 bases spanning the gap. The CDR3 bases are TGTGCCAGCAGTTACGGGCTTCAGGGTAGCGCCTCTACTAGGAACAATGAGCAGTTCTTC. This translates into CASSYGLQGSASTRNNEQFF.

This clonotype showed up just a few times. The chain recombines TRBV15 with TRBJ2-7; D is perhaps TRBD2 (6 bases). The CDR3 length is 16 residues. Germline assignment: CDR1 LNHNV and CDR2 YYDKDF (reference sequence). The V gene lost 3 bases and the J gene lost 3 bases, with 18 bases spanning the gap. CDR3 in amino acids: CATSSQRGGSLYEQYF. CDR3 nucleotides: TGTGCCACCAGCAGTCAAAGAGGAGGGTCTCTCTACGAGCAGTACTTC.

There are a few counts of this clonotype. J is TRBJ2-5 and V is TRBV12-3 or TRBV12-4, with D perhaps TRBD1 (6 bases). The CDR3 extends over 13 amino acids. Between the trimmed V and J ends, which lost 6 bases and 5 bases, there was a span of 13 bases. CDR3 coding DNA: TGTGCCAGCAGCCCGGGACACCGGGAGACCCAGTACTTC. This sequence encodes CASSPGHRETQYF.

This clonotype was picked up many times. V is TRBV12-3 or TRBV12-4 and J is TRBJ1-5; perhaps TRBD1 as D (6 bases). The CDR3 runs to 15 residues. V was shortened by 5 bases and J by 0 bases, with 11 bases between the two germline ends. CDR3 sequence: CASSGGQYSNQPQHF. The CDR3 DNA follows: TGTGCCAGCAGTGGTGGACAGTATAGCAATCAGCCCCAGCATTTT.

Only a few counts were recorded for this clonotype. The chain joins TRBV12-3 or TRBV12-4 to TRBJ2-5, with D perhaps matching TRBD1 (6 bases). This CDR3 is built from 13 residues. V was trimmed by 4 bases and J by 2 bases, leaving 8 bases between them. CDR3 bases: TGTGCCAGCAGTTGGACAGAACAAGAGACCCAGTACTTC. Translating gives CASSWTEQETQYF.

This clonotype was recorded a few times. The CDR3 reads CASSLTGTYTGELFF. CDR3 in DNA: TGTGCCAGCAGCCTGACAGGGACTTACACCGGGGAGCTGTTTTTT. The genes are TRBV14 and TRBJ2-2, with a weak D call TRBD1 (7 bases). This CDR3 has 15 amino acids. Germline V gene data show CDR1 as SGHDN and CDR2 as FVKESK. V was pared by 4 bases and J by 3 bases, with 12 bases between.

This clonotype showed up many times. CDR3 sequence (DNA): TGTGCCAGCAGTTACTCGGGACTGCTCGGTGAAAAACTGTTTTTT. Translation: CASSYSGLLGEKLFF. J is TRBJ1-4 and V is TRBV6-2 or TRBV6-3; tentative D call: TRBD1 (5 bases). The CDR3 runs to 15 residues. Germline CDR1 reads MNHEY; CDR2 reads SVGEGT. Trimming removed 0 bases from V and 7 bases from J, with 12 bases in between.

This chain uses TRBV27 with TRBJ2-3; unclear D gene. Germline values: CDR1 MNHEY, CDR2 SMNVEV (reference sequence). The length of the CDR3 is 14 residues. The germline V and J ends were trimmed by 2 bases and 3 bases, with 9 bases remaining between them. The CDR3 bases are TGTGCCAGCAGTTTAGAAACCCCGACAGATACGCAGTATTTT. It encodes CASSLETPTDTQYF.

The sample holds a few counts of this clonotype. This chain links TRBV4-3 with TRBJ2-3, with 12 bases that match TRBD2. Germline V gene data show CDR1 as LGHNA and CDR2 as YSLEER. The CDR3 is 18 residues long. V lost 0 bases to trimming and J lost 2 bases; unmatched junction nucleotides: 6. CDR3 loop: CASSQDIGTSGYTDTQYF. The CDR3, as DNA: TGCGCCAGCAGCCAAGATATCGGGACTAGCGGGTACACAGATACGCAGTATTTT.

The chain joins TRBV5-1 to TRBJ2-7, with a possible D match to TRBD1 (5 bases). V lost 4 bases and J 4 bases, leaving 9 bases between the germline ends. The CDR3 has 12 residues. Germline CDR1 is SGHRS and CDR2 is YFSETQ. The CDR3 DNA follows: TGCGCCAGCAGCCGGCAGGGTTACGAGCAGTACTTC. Its protein is CASSRQGYEQYF. The full variable domain, in which reference TRBV5-1 and TRBJ2-7 provide the parts outside the CDR3, is KAGVTQTPRYLIKTRGQQVTLSCSPISGHRSVSWYQQTPGQGLQFLFEYFSETQRNKGNFPGRFSGRQFSNSRSEMNVSTLELGDSALYLCASSRQGYEQYFGPGTRLTVT.

This chain uses TRBV18 with TRBJ2-7; TRBD1 aligns across 9 bases. J was trimmed by 5 bases and V by 6 bases; bases with no gene match: 5. The CDR3 has 13 residues. CDR1 KGHSH and CDR2 LQKENI come from the germline V gene. The CDR3 nucleotides are TGTGCCAGCTCGCGGGGACAGGGCCACGAGCAGTACTTC. It specifies CASSRGQGHEQYF.

Note on this clonotype: Germline is not matched at one junction end, which may reflect a read error. This chain connects TRBV7-6 to TRBJ2-1, with TRBD2 matching 12 bases. The germline gives CDR1 SGHVS, CDR2 FNYEAQ. The CDR3 covers 17 residues. The CDR3 region is CASSRGLAGISYNEQLF. In nucleotides, the CDR3 is TGTGCCAGCAGCAGAGGACTAGCGGGGATCTCCTACAATGAGCAGTTATTC.

This clonotype was observed a few times. This chain joins TRBV3-1 and TRBJ2-1, with D hard to call. The germline gives CDR1 LGHDT, CDR2 YNNKEL (reference sequence). The CDR3 is made up of 16 amino acids. Trimming pared 4 bases from V and 0 bases from J, leaving 13 bases between. DNA of the CDR3: TGTGCCAGCAGCCCACGGACCGGCCTCTCCTACAATGAGCAGTTCTTC. Translation: CASSPRTGLSYNEQFF.

This clonotype has only a few counts. The chain's CDR3 is CSANIERTNTQYF. Written as DNA, the CDR3 is TGCAGTGCAAACATCGAACGTACGAATACGCAGTATTTT. This chain links TRBV20-1 with TRBJ2-3, with no clear D. Trimming pared 6 bases from V and 7 bases from J, leaving 17 bases between. In germline, CDR1 is DFQATT, CDR2 SNEGSKA (reference sequence). The CDR3 is 13 residues long.

The CDR3 reads CASSPRQGFTYEQYF. CDR3 nucleotides: TGTGCCAGCAGTCCTCGACAGGGGTTTACCTACGAGCAGTACTTC. The V call is TRBV27, the J call TRBJ2-7, with TRBD1 matching over 8 bases. The CDR3 consists of 15 residues. Trimming took 5 bases from V and 2 from J; bases not matched to a gene: 8. The germline V gene has CDR1 MNHEY and CDR2 SMNVEV (reference sequence).